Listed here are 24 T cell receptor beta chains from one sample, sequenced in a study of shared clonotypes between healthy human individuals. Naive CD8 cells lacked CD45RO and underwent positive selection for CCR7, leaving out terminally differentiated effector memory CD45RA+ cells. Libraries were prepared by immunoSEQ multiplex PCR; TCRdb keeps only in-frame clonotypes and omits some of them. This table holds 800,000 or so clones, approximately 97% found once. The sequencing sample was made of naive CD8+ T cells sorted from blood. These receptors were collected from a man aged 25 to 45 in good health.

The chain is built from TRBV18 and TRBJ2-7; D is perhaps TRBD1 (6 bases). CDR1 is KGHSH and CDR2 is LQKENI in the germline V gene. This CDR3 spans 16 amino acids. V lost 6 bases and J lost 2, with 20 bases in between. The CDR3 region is CASSLPRGILAYEQYF. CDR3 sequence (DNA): TGTGCCAGCTCCCTCCCGAGGGGGATTCTCGCCTACGAGCAGTACTTC.

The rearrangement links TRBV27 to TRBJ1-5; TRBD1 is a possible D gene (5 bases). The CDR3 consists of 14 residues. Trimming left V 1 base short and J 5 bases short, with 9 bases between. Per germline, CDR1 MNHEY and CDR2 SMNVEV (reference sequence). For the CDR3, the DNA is TGTGCCAGCAGTTTATGGGGGAAAGATCAGCCCCAGCATTTT. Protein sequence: CASSLWGKDQPQHF.

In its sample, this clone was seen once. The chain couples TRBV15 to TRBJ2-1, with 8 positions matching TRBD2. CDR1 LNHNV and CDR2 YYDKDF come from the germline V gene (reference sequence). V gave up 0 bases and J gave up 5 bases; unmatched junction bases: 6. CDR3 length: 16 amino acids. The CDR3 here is CATSRERSGRNNEQFF. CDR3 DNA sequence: TGTGCCACCAGCAGAGAGAGGAGCGGGAGAAACAATGAGCAGTTCTTC.

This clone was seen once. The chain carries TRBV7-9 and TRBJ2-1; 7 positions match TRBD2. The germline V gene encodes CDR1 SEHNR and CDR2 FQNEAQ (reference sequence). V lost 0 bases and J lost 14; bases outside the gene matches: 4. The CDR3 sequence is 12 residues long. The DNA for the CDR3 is TGTGCCAGCAGCTTAGCGTCCCGGGAGGAGTTCTTC. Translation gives CASSLASREEFF.

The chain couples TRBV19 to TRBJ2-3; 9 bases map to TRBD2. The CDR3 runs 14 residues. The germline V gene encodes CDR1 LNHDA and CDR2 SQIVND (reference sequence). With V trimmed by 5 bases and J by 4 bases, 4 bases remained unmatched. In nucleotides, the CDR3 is TGTGCCAGTAGTTTAGCGGGAGTCCCAGATACGCAGTATTTT. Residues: CASSLAGVPDTQYF.

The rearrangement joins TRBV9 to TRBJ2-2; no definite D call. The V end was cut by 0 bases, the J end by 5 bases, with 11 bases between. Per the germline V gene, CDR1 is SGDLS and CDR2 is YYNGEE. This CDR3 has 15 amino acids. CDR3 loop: CASSVEGQKTGELFF. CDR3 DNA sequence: TGTGCCAGCAGCGTAGAGGGCCAAAAAACCGGGGAGCTGTTTTTT.

CDR3 sequence: CASSLEPGHTEAFF. CDR3 sequence (DNA): TGTGCCAGCAGCTTAGAACCAGGTCACACTGAAGCTTTCTTT. This chain joins TRBV7-6 and TRBJ1-1; D unresolved. V shed 1 base and J shed 3 bases, with 9 bases lying between them. The CDR3 extends over 14 amino acids. Per the germline V gene, CDR1 is SGHVS and CDR2 is FNYEAQ.

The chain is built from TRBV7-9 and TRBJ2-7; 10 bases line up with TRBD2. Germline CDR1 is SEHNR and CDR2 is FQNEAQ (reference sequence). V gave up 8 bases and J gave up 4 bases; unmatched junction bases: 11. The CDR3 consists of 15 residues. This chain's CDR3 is CASSRTTSGNYEQYF. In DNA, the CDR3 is TGTGCCAGCTCTAGGACTACTAGCGGGAATTACGAGCAGTACTTC.

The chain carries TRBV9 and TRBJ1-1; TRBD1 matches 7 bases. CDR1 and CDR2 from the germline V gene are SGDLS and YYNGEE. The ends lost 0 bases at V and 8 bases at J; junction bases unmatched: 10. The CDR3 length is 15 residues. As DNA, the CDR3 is TGTGCCAGCAGCGTAGGGGACCAGGGGGAGTTAGAAGCTTTCTTT. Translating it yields CASSVGDQGELEAFF.

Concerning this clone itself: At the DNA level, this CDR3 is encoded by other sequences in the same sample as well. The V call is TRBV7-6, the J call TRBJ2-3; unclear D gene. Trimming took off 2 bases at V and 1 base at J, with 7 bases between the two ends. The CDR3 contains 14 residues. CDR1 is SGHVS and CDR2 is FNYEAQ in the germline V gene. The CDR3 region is CASSLTGGTDTQYF. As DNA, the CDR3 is TGTGCCAGCAGCTTAACTGGAGGCACAGATACGCAGTATTTT.

CDR3 DNA: TGCGCCAGCAGGGCGGCAGTGGGAGATACGCAGTATTTT. Its protein product is CASRAAVGDTQYF. The chain couples TRBV5-1 to TRBJ2-3; D is undetermined. Trimming removed 5 bases from V and 5 bases from J, with 12 bases in between. This CDR3 contains 13 residues. Germline CDR1 and CDR2: SGHRS and YFSETQ. Supplemented by reference TRBV5-1 and TRBJ2-3, the full variable domain reads KAGVTQTPRYLIKTRGQQVTLSCSPISGHRSVSWYQQTPGQGLQFLFEYFSETQRNKGNFPGRFSGRQFSNSRSEMNVSTLELGDSALYLCASRAAVGDTQYFGPGTRLTVL.

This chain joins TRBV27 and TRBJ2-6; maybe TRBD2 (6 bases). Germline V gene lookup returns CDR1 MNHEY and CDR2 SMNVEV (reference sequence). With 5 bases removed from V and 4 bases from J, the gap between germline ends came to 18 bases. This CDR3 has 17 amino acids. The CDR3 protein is CASSPRDSNPGANVLTF. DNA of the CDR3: TGTGCCAGCAGTCCCCGGGACTCAAACCCCGGGGCCAACGTCCTGACTTTC.

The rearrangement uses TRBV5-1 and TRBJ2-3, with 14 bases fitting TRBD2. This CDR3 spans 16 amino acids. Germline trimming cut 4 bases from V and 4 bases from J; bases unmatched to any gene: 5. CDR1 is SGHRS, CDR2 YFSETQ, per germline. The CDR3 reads CASSTGLAGVPDTQYF. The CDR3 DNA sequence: TGCGCCAGCAGCACGGGACTAGCGGGAGTTCCAGATACGCAGTATTTT.

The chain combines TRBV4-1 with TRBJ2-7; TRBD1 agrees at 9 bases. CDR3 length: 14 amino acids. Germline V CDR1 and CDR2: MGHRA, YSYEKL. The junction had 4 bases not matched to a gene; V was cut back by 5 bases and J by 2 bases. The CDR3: CASSFRQGAYEQYF. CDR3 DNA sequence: TGCGCCAGCAGCTTCCGACAGGGGGCCTACGAGCAGTACTTC.

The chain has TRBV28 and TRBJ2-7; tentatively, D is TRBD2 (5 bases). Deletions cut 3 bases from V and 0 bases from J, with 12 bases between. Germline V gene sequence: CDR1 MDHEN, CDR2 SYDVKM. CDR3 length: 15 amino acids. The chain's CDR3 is CASSFSGGSSYEQYF. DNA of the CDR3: TGTGCCAGCAGTTTTTCCGGCGGGTCCTCCTACGAGCAGTACTTC.

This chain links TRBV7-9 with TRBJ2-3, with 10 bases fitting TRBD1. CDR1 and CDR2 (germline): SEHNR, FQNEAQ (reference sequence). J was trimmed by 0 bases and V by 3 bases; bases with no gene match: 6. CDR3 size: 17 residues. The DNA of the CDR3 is TGTGCCAGCAGCTTTCGAAAGGGACAGGGGAGCACAGATACGCAGTATTTT. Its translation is CASSFRKGQGSTDTQYF.

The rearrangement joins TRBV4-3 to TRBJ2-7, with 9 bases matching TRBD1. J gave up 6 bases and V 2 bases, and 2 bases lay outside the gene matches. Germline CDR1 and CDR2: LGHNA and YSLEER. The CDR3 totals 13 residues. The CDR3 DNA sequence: TGCGCCAGCAGCCAACTACAGGGGGCCGAGCAGTACTTC. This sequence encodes CASSQLQGAEQYF.

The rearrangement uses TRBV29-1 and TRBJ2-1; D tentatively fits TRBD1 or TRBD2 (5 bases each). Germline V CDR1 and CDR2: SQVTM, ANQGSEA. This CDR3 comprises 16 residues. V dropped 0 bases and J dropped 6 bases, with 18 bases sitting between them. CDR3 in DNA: TGCAGCGTTGAAGATACTAGGCCAGGGAGTGGCAATGAGCAGTTCTTC. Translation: CSVEDTRPGSGNEQFF.

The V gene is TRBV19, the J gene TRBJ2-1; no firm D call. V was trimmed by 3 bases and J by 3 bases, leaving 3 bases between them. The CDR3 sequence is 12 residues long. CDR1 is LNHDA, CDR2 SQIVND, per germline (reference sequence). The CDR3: CASSMNYNEQFF. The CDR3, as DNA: TGTGCCAGTAGTATGAACTACAATGAGCAGTTCTTC.

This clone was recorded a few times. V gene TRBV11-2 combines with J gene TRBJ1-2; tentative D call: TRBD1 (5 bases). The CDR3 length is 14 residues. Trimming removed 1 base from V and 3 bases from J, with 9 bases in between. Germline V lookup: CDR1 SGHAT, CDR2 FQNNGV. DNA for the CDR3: TGTGCCAGCAGCTTAGGGGAGGGGTACTATGGCTACACCTTC. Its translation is CASSLGEGYYGYTF.

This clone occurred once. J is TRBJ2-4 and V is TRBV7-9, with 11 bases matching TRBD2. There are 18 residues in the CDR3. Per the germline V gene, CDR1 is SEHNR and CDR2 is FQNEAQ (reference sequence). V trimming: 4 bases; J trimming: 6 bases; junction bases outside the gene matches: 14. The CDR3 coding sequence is TGTGCCAGCAGCTCAAGGGAGACTAGCGGGGTTCGAGGAAACATTCAGTACTTC. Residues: CASSSRETSGVRGNIQYF.

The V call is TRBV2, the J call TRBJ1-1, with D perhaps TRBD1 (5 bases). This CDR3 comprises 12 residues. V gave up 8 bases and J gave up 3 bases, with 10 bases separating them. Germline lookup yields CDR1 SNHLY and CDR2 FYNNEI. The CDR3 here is CASRGWDTEAFF. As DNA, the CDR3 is TGTGCCAGCCGGGGGTGGGACACTGAAGCTTTCTTT.

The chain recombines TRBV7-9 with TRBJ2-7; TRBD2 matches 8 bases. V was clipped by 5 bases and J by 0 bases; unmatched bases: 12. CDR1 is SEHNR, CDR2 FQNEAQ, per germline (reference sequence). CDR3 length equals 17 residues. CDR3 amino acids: CASSLTGASGRSYEQYF. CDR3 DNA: TGTGCCAGCAGCCTTACGGGAGCTAGCGGGCGCTCCTACGAGCAGTACTTC.

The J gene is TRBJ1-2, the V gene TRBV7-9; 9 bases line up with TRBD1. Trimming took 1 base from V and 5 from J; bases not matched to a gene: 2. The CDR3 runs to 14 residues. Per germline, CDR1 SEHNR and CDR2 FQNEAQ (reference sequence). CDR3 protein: CASSLGGQGYGYTF. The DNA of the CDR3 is TGTGCCAGCAGCTTAGGTGGACAGGGGTATGGCTACACCTTC.